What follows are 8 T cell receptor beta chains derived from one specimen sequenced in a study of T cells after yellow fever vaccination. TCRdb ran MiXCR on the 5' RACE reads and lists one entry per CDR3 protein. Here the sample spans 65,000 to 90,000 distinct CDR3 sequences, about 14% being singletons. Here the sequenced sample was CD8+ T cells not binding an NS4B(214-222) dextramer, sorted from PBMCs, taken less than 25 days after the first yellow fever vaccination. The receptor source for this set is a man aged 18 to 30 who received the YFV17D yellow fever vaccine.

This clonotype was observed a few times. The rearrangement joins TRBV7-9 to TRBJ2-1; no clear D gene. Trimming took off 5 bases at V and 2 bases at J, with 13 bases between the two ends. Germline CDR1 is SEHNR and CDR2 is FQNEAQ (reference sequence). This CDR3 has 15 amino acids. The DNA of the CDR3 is TGTGCCAGCAGCCGGCCGGGCCGCACCTACAATGAGCAGTTCTTC. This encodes CASSRPGRTYNEQFF.

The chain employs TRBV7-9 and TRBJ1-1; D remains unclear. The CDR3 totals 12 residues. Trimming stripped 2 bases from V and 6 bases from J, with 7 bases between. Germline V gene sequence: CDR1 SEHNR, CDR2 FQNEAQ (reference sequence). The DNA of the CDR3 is TGTGCCAGCAGCTTATCGCCCGCTGAAGCTTTCTTT. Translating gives CASSLSPAEAFF.

The CDR3 loop is CAWSVPGELFF. The CDR3 DNA follows: TGTGCCTGGAGTGTACCAGGGGAGCTGTTTTTT. The rearrangement links TRBV30 to TRBJ2-2; D gene unclear. V lost 0 bases, J lost 8 bases, and 4 bases lay in between. Germline lookup yields CDR1 GTSNPN and CDR2 SVGIG (reference sequence). The CDR3 has 11 residues.

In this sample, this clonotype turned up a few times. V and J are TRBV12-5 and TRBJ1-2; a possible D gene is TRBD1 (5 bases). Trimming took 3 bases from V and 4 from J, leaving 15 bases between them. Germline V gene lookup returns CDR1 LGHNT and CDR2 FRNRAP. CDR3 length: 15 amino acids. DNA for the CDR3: TGTGCTAGTGGTTTCCCGACAGCCCCGTTCTATGGCTACACCTTC. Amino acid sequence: CASGFPTAPFYGYTF.

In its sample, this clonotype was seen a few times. CDR3 sequence reads: CSVALRDRTYEQYF. The CDR3 nucleotides are TGCAGCGTTGCCCTCCGGGACCGAACCTACGAGCAGTACTTC. The chain has TRBV29-1 and TRBJ2-7; D may correspond to TRBD1 or TRBD2 (5 bases each). There are 14 residues in the CDR3. Germline CDR1 reads SQVTM; CDR2 reads ANQGSEA. The V gene lost 4 bases and the J gene lost 2 bases, with 15 bases spanning the gap.

CDR3 nucleotide sequence: TGTGCCAGCAGCCTCGGACAGGGGGCTGTGGAGCAGTACGTC. Residues: CASSLGQGAVEQYV. The rearrangement links TRBV13 to TRBJ2-7; 11 positions match TRBD1. This CDR3 is 14 amino acids long. Germline-derived CDR1 and CDR2 are PRHDT and FYEKMQ (reference sequence). V shed 5 bases, J shed 7 bases, and the junction held 7 bases outside the gene matches.

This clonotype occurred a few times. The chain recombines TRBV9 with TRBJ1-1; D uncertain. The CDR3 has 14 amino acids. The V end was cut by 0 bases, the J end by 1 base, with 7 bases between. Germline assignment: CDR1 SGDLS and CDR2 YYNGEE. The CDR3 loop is CASSVGGANTEAFF. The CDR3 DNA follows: TGTGCCAGCAGCGTAGGGGGTGCGAACACTGAAGCTTTCTTT. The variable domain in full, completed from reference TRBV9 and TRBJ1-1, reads DSGVTQTPKHLITATGQRVTLRCSPRSGDLSVYWYQQSLDQGLQFLIQYYNGEERAKGNILERFSAQQFPDLHSELNLSSLELGDSALYFCASSVGGANTEAFFGQGTRLTVV.

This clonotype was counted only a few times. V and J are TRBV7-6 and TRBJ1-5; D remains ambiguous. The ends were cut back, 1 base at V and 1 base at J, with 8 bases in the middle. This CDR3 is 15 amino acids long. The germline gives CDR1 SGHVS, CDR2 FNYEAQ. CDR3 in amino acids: CASSLDLDSNQPQHF. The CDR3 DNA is TGTGCCAGCAGCTTAGATTTAGACAGCAATCAGCCCCAGCATTTT.